The present T cell receptor beta chain was sequenced within a study of control samples from healthy donors and cancer patients. This table comes from immunoSEQ multiplex PCR, and its TCRdb copy is limited to in-frame clones, with some not included. The sample consists of about 120,000 clones, roughly nine tenths of them appearing once. Germline values: CDR1 SGDLS, CDR2 YYNGEE. The CDR3 covers 16 residues. V dropped 4 bases and J dropped 2; count of bases not matched to a gene: 6. The TCR comes from a woman between 45 and 65 years old with colorectal cancer. What was sequenced was PBMCs. J is TRBJ2-3 and V is TRBV9; 11 bases line up with TRBD2. The CDR3 loop is CASSSGTSGHTDTQYF. DNA for the CDR3: TGTGCCAGCAGCTCTGGGACTAGCGGTCACACAGATACGCAGTATTTT.